This T cell receptor (beta chain) is drawn from a study of blood T cell repertoires in COVID-19. Germline CDR1 is SGHDN and CDR2 is FVKESK. There are 15 residues in the CDR3. The ends were cut back, 4 bases at V and 1 base at J, with 13 bases in the middle. TCRdb keeps only in-frame clones here, not all; method: immunoSEQ multiplex PCR. The sample shows 3,500 or so clones, 75% to 90% of them seen only once. The specimen sequenced was peripheral blood. This TCR was sampled from a human donor in a cohort sampled during active COVID-19. This chain uses TRBV14 with TRBJ1-1, with no clear D. The CDR3 DNA follows: TGTGCCAGCAGCCCCCTCGGGTCAGCGAACACTGAAGCTTTCTTT. It codes for CASSPLGSANTEAFF.